This is a list of T cell receptor beta chains from one sample in a study of response to subunit inactivated influenza vaccine. TCRdb itself ran the RT-PCR reads through MiXCR, one entry per CDR3 protein. The sample has approximately 310,000 distinct CDR3 sequences, less than 25% seen once. The sequencing here drew on PBMCs from blood, taken 21 months after vaccination. The receptors originated from a man aged 50-75 years who received an inactivated influenza vaccine. CDR3s include the opening cysteine and the closing phenylalanine or tryptophan. Fields, in order: clone size, J gene, D gene, V gene, CDR3 length, CDR3 protein, CDR3 DNA. A D gene is named only where the DNA matches it firmly. Not all rows give a size; the values are once, few, many and, for expanded clones, a class.

>NA|TRBJ2-1|TRBD2|TRBV5-1|16
CASSPRASGSRNEQFF
TGCGCCAGCAGCCCGCGGGCGAGCGGGAGTAGAAATGAGCAGTTCTTC
>many|TRBJ1-3|NA|TRBV12-3/TRBV12-4|14
CASSQDIFGNTIYF
TGTGCCAGCAGTCAAGACATTTTTGGAAACACCATATATTTT
>many|TRBJ1-1|NA|TRBV28|15
CASTPGWGSNTEAFF
TGTGCCAGCACCCCAGGGTGGGGTTCGAACACTGAAGCTTTCTTT
>NA|TRBJ1-6|NA|TRBV28|14
CASNEMGVGTPLHF
TGTGCCAGCAACGAAATGGGGGTCGGGACACCCCTCCACTTT
>NA|TRBJ1-2|NA|TRBV5-1|17
CASSPTGRSLSHYGYTF
TGCGCCAGCAGCCCAACAGGAAGGAGTCTATCTCACTATGGCTACACCTTC
>many|TRBJ1-2|NA|TRBV5-1|13
CASRIEGYYGYTF
TGCGCCAGCAGAATCGAGGGATACTATGGCTACACCTTC
>few|TRBJ1-2|TRBD1|TRBV12-3/TRBV12-4|16
CASSQFGDSSNYGYTF
TGTGCCAGCAGTCAGTTCGGGGACAGCTCTAACTATGGCTACACCTTC
>few|TRBJ1-1|NA|TRBV20-1|10
CSAHATEAFF
TGCAGTGCACATGCCACTGAAGCTTTCTTT
>many|TRBJ1-6|NA|TRBV5-1|16
CASSLAGTLSGSPLHF
TGCGCCAGCAGCTTGGCCGGGACACTGAGTGGTTCACCCCTCCACTTT
>few|TRBJ2-1|TRBD2|TRBV27|15
CASSLSQRGPNEQFF
TGTGCCAGCAGTTTATCCCAGCGGGGGCCCAATGAGCAGTTCTTC
>NA|TRBJ1-3|NA|TRBV20-1|19
CSATLPLRGRVRSGNTIYF
TGCAGTGCCACGTTACCTCTGCGGGGGAGGGTGCGCTCTGGAAACACCATATATTTT
>NA|TRBJ2-2|TRBD2|TRBV5-1|15
CASSAPSGGTGELFF
TGCGCCAGCAGCGCGCCTAGCGGGGGGACCGGGGAGCTGTTTTTT
>few|TRBJ2-3|TRBD1|TRBV6-5|15
CASSSGQGGPDTQYF
TGTGCCAGCAGTTCGGGACAGGGCGGGCCAGATACGCAGTATTTT
>NA|TRBJ2-7|TRBD2|TRBV2|12
CASRINPGGYAF
TGTGCCAGCAGGATCAATCCCGGGGGGTACGCGTTC
>NA|TRBJ1-1|NA|TRBV12-3/TRBV12-4|14
CASRWLEGSTEAFF
TGTGCCAGCAGGTGGTTGGAGGGGAGCACTGAAGCTTTCTTT
>few|TRBJ1-1|NA|TRBV19|12
CASRDRRTEAFF
TGTGCCAGTAGAGACCGACGAACTGAAGCTTTCTTT